Reported below is one TCR beta chain. It has no known antigen specificity. No much larger clone exists at a distance of one base, and base qualities are not known. TCR CDR3 regions were amplified from genomic DNA by multiplex PCR using the deep immunoSEQ assay. Genomic DNA extracted from each cell subset was distributed evenly over all wells of several immunoSEQ 96-well plates, and each plate served as one replicate. For unsorted PBMC, each replicate PCR was loaded with approximately 300 ng genomic DNA, equivalent to 30,000 or so T cell genomes. Genomic DNA from unsorted PBMC was sequenced over ten immunoSEQ deep assay plates. Purified libraries were quantified with a Qubit 3.0 fluorometer, sized on a Bioanalyzer 2100, and re-quantified with the KAPA Library Quantification kit. A separate single-read 150-cycle Illumina NextSeq 550 flow cell was used to sequence each immunoSEQ 96-well plate. Per the authors' processing: Because the immunoSEQ output held only junctional sequences and lacked quality scores, the filtering could not match the filtering applied to full-length reads. To assign V/J genes and CDR3, sequences were annotated using PyIR, a Python wrapper for IgBLAST v1.9, with IMGT germline references. Any read was removed if the V/J assignment was weak (E-value above 1e-6), the CDR3 was missing, or the read contained stop codons, out-of-frame junctions, or ambiguous translated residues. A V3J clonotype was defined by an identical inferred V gene, J gene, and CDR3 amino acid sequence. Percentage overlap between repertoires was calculated by dividing the number of shared unique clonotypes by the size of the smaller repertoire. Richness of each repertoire was evaluated using RTK rarefaction, the Chao1 estimator, and Recon v2.1 estimates of unobserved clonotypes. In its TCRdb copy, this immuneACCESS table keeps in-frame sequences only and misses some clones. Where compared with another copy, unresolved V genes explain less than half of these, and the others have no known cause. V, J and clone size are those of that table, while D and trimming were read from the DNA. In this sample the table shows some 530,000 clones, roughly 80% of which occur a single time. Approximately 11% of the sample comes from the top ten.

This specimen comes from a study of shared clonotypes between healthy human individuals (dated by TCRdb to about 2020). General notes on the study: The cohort included three men and a couple of women between 18 and 49 years of age. To estimate repertoire size and how much clonotype sharing occurs between individuals, the study deeply sequenced the blood TCR repertoires of about 5 healthy adults. To increase sequencing depth and limit assay-specific biases, different laboratories used diverse techniques to prepare libraries and sequence TCR repertoires. Between about 0.8 and 8.9 billion PBMCs per donor were obtained by leukapheresis.

The donors were healthy, HIV-negative adults who had no recently reported acute infections or vaccinations. Every donor was a Caucasian adult residing in Nashville, Tennessee, USA. For unsorted samples, some 90 million PBMCs were counted, and genomic DNA was extracted using the QIAamp DNA Blood Mini kit. After blood collection by leukapheresis, PBMCs were isolated using Ficoll-Histopaque density gradient centrifugation and then cryopreserved in the vapor phase of liquid nitrogen. The research as a whole found: Because the study included only a small number of donors, the genetic and exposure-history diversity represented was limited. Pairwise subsampling led to the expectation that sequencing depth would affect the degree of clonotype sharing among donors. Only blood was sampled, and tissue TCR repertoires likely differ from those in blood.

Material: PBMCs. The origin of this receptor is a woman aged 40 to 50 in good health. Some clones in this sample may be carry-over from other donors' samples.

The nucleotide sequence is given as TGTGCCAGCAGTGAAGCGCTTCTAGGGTCGTGGATGCGGAGGACCTACGAGCAGTACTTC. It is translated as CASSEALLGSWMRRTYEQYF. The sequence joins TRBV6-1 to TRBJ2-7; the D region possibly corresponds to TRBD2 (5 bases align). CDR1 and CDR2, looked up from the germline V gene, are MNHNS and SASEGT. The CDR3 runs 20 amino acids, cysteine and phenylalanine included. Solely the CDR3 DNA is kept, with 60 bases framed from the first base. V is reduced by 0 bases and J by 2 bases, leaving a spacing of 26 bases between them.